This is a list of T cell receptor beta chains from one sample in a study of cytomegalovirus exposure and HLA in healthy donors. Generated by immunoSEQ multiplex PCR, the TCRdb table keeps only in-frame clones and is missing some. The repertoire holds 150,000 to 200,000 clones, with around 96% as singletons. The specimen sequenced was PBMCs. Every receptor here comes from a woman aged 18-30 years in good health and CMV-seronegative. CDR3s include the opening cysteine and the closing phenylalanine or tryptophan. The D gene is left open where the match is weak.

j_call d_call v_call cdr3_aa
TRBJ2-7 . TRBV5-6 CASSLGQATYEQYF
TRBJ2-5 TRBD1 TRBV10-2 CASSTDRVLMQTQYF
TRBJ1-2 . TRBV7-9 CASSLVDRYDGYTF
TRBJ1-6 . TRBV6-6 CASSYFTQAYNSPLHF
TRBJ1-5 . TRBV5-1 CASSPDGVSNQPQHF
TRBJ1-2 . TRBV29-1 CSVATPNYGYTF
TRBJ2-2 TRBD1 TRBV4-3 CASSVRGRENTGELFF
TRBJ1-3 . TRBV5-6 CASSLIGQFGNTIYF
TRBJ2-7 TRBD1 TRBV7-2 CASSLALGQGYEQYF
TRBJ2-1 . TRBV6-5 CASSYLDSSYNEQFF
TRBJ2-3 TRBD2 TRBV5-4 CASSLGSGGDTQYF
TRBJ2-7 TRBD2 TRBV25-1 CASGDSGAGYEQYF
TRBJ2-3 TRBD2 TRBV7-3 CASSRGLAGFTDTQYF
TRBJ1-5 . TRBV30 CAWSKQGGEQPQHF
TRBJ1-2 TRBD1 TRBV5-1 CASSPQPQGGPNYGYTF
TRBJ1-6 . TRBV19 CASSIGGAALHF
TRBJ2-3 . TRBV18 CASSPGTGTTDTQYF
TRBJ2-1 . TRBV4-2 CASSVSGDPYGNEQFF
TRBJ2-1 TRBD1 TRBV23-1 CASSQSNRGFYNEQFF
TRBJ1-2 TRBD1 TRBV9 CASSPQPDRNYGYTF
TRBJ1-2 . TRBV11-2 CASSLVGGHNYGYTF
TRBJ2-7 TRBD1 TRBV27 CASSPRQGTYEQYF
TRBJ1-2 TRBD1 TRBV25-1 CASSDRGTGDYGYTF
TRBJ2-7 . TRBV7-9 CASSLLGQHDEQYF
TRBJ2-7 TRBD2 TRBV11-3 CASSSKGRGPVTYEQYF
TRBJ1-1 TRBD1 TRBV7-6 CASSLGQGMNTEAFF
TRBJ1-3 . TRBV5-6 CASSIDSGYGNTIYF
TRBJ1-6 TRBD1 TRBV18 CASSAETGANSPLHF
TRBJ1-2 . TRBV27 CASSLSSRDYGYTF